These 30 T cell receptor beta chains originate from one sample sequenced in a study of T cells in Graves' hyperthyroidism and ophthalmopathy. Amplification of TCR beta CDR3 regions was performed using RNA transcripts as template. The TCR CDR3 was amplified in a first-round RT-PCR using the HTBI primer set. TCRdb processed the multiplex PCR reads anew with MiXCR; each CDR3 protein has one entry. The table includes 500,000 to 650,000 distinct CDR3 sequences, 40% to 55% detected once. Sequenced input: peripheral blood or thyroid tissue (not recorded which). These receptors were taken from an adult woman with Graves' disease, either hyperthyroidism or ophthalmopathy (not recorded which).

This clonotype was counted between two and nine times. The chain carries TRBV11-3 and TRBJ2-7; D remains ambiguous. The germline gives CDR1 SGHNT, CDR2 YENEEA. This CDR3 is built from 14 residues. V dropped 5 bases and J dropped 0 bases, with 11 bases sitting between them. Here the CDR3 DNA reads TGTGCCAGCAGCCCGAATCCTAGCTCCTACGAGCAGTACTTC. This codes for CASSPNPSSYEQYF.

This clonotype showed up just a few times. This rearrangement joins TRBV19 to TRBJ2-3; the D gene is possibly TRBD1 (6 bases). The germline V and J ends were trimmed by 7 bases and 4 bases, with 12 bases remaining between them. This CDR3 region has 13 residues. CDR1 and CDR2 (germline): LNHDA, SQIVND (reference sequence). The CDR3 reads CASTPGTPDTQYF. The CDR3 DNA is TGTGCCAGTACTCCAGGGACACCAGATACGCAGTATTTT.

This clonotype has ten or more counts. V and J are TRBV4-1 and TRBJ1-1, with D possibly matching TRBD1 (5 bases). This CDR3 is 15 amino acids long. In germline, CDR1 is MGHRA, CDR2 YSYEKL. Trimming removed 1 base from V and 0 bases from J, with 9 bases in between. This chain's CDR3 is CASSQGGRMNTEAFF. The DNA for the CDR3 is TGCGCCAGCAGCCAAGGGGGCAGAATGAACACTGAAGCTTTCTTT.

This clonotype was recorded many times. The chain carries TRBV7-8 and TRBJ2-5, with 9 bases fitting TRBD1. V lost 5 bases to trimming and J lost 2 bases; unmatched junction nucleotides: 3. This CDR3 region has 14 residues. The germline gives CDR1 SGHVS, CDR2 FQNEAQ. The CDR3 is CASSQGTGQETQYF. For the CDR3, the DNA is TGTGCCAGCAGCCAAGGGACAGGGCAAGAGACCCAGTACTTC.

This clonotype was detected many times. CDR3 sequence reads: CASRRQGIPYNSPLHF. Written as DNA, the CDR3 is TGTGCCAGCAGACGACAGGGAATACCCTATAATTCACCCCTCCACTTT. The gene calls are TRBV12-3 or TRBV12-4 and TRBJ1-6, with 7 bases lining up with TRBD1. J was trimmed by 2 bases and V by 6 bases; bases with no gene match: 7. CDR3 length: 16 amino acids.

This clonotype appeared many times. This chain connects TRBV10-3 to TRBJ1-3; unclear D gene. CDR1 and CDR2 (germline): ENHRY, SYGVKD. Trimming stripped 2 bases from V and 1 base from J, with 12 bases between. CDR3 length: 16 amino acids. CDR3 protein: CAISENHSLSGNTIYF. CDR3 DNA sequence: TGTGCCATCAGTGAGAATCACAGTTTGTCTGGAAACACCATATATTTT.

This clonotype was seen at least ten times. The CDR3 DNA reads as TGTGCCATTCGCGACAGCAGCGGCACTGAAGCTTTCTTT. This sequence encodes CAIRDSSGTEAFF. This chain connects TRBV6-6 to TRBJ1-1; perhaps TRBD1 as D (5 bases). Trimming stripped 10 bases from V and 4 bases from J, with 16 bases between. From germline, CDR1 is MNHNY and CDR2 SVGAGI (reference sequence). CDR3 length: 13 amino acids.

This clonotype appeared many times. The rearrangement joins TRBV7-2 to TRBJ2-7; perhaps TRBD1 as D (5 bases). This CDR3 spans 13 amino acids. Trimming pared 3 bases from V and 6 bases from J, leaving 12 bases between. The germline V gene has CDR1 SGHTA and CDR2 FQGNSA. Here the CDR3 reads CASSFKGELEQYF. CDR3 nucleotide sequence: TGTGCCAGCAGCTTTAAAGGGGAACTCGAGCAGTACTTC.

This clonotype was seen many times. The V call is TRBV6-5, the J call TRBJ2-5; 11 positions agree with TRBD2. The CDR3 consists of 16 residues. Germline CDR1 is MNHEY and CDR2 is SVGAGI. With 3 bases clipped from V and 12 bases from J, the junction kept 15 bases outside the gene matches. The CDR3 DNA sequence: TGTGCCAGCAGTTATAAGAAAGGGACTAGCGGTCAGGTGAAGTACTTC. It is translated as CASSYKKGTSGQVKYF.

V is TRBV5-1 and J is TRBJ2-5, with D perhaps matching TRBD1 (6 bases). The CDR3 sequence is 14 residues long. The germline V gene has CDR1 SGHRS and CDR2 YFSETQ. Trimming cost V 4 bases and J 4 bases, with 14 bases left between them. The CDR3 sequence: CASSILQGSETQYF. CDR3 in DNA: TGCGCCAGCAGCATATTACAGGGTTCAGAGACCCAGTACTTC.

This chain joins TRBV15 and TRBJ1-1, with D perhaps matching TRBD1 (5 bases). Germline CDR1 reads LNHNV; CDR2 reads YYDKDF (reference sequence). The V gene lost 5 bases and the J gene lost 5 bases, with 18 bases spanning the gap. This CDR3 has 15 residues. The CDR3 loop is CATSAPERGRTEAFF. The CDR3 nucleotides are TGTGCCACCAGCGCCCCAGAAAGGGGCCGTACTGAAGCTTTCTTT.

This rearrangement joins TRBV10-3 to TRBJ1-1; the D is unclear. The germline V gene encodes CDR1 ENHRY and CDR2 SYGVKD. The CDR3 sequence is 14 residues long. Trimming removed 2 bases from V and 1 base from J, with 8 bases in between. The CDR3 protein is CAISEGPPNTEAFF. CDR3 sequence (DNA): TGTGCCATCAGTGAGGGACCTCCGAACACTGAAGCTTTCTTT.

V gene TRBV28 combines with J gene TRBJ2-7, with 8 bases fitting TRBD2. After removal of 5 bases from V and 2 bases from J, the junction contained 5 bases not matched to a gene. Germline-derived CDR1 and CDR2 are MDHEN and SYDVKM. This CDR3 contains 14 residues. CDR3: CASSPGGPTYEQYF. The CDR3 region has the DNA TGTGCCAGCAGTCCGGGGGGGCCAACCTACGAGCAGTACTTC. Supplemented by reference TRBV28 and TRBJ2-7, the full variable domain reads DVKVTQSSRYLVKRTGEKVFLECVQDMDHENMFWYRQDPGLGLRLIYFSYDVKMKEKGDIPEGYSVSREKKERFSLILESASTNQTSMYLCASSPGGPTYEQYFGPGTRLTVT.

This clonotype was seen more than once but under ten times. The rearrangement links TRBV7-9 to TRBJ2-7; 12 bases line up with TRBD2. CDR1 is SEHNR, CDR2 FQNEAQ, per germline (reference sequence). The V and J ends lost 1 base and 6 bases, in that order; junction bases with no gene match: 10. The length of the CDR3 is 17 residues. The chain's CDR3 is CASSLVRLAGVLTEQYF. DNA of the CDR3: TGTGCCAGCAGCTTAGTGCGACTAGCGGGAGTCTTAACCGAGCAGTACTTC.

V is TRBV24-1 and J is TRBJ2-7, with D possibly matching TRBD2 (6 bases). Germline V CDR1 and CDR2: KGHDR, SFDVKD. The CDR3 is made up of 15 amino acids. Trimming shortened V by 3 bases and J by 2 bases, and 13 bases separated the two germline ends. The CDR3 sequence is CATSDPRGGAYEQYF. CDR3 nucleotides: TGTGCCACCAGTGATCCCCGAGGAGGGGCCTACGAGCAGTACTTC.

The CDR3 DNA reads as TGTGCCAGCAGAATGACTAGCGGCTACGAGCAGTACTTC. Translated, it gives CASRMTSGYEQYF. The chain links TRBV6-1 to TRBJ2-7; 9 nucleotides align to TRBD2. V was clipped by 6 bases and J by 3 bases; unmatched bases: 3. Germline CDR1 and CDR2: MNHNS and SASEGT. This CDR3 comprises 13 residues.

This clonotype appeared a few times. The chain employs TRBV19 and TRBJ2-7; 7 nucleotides align to TRBD1. Losses at the gene ends were 3 bases for V and 0 bases for J; bases not matched to a gene: 5. Per the germline V gene, CDR1 is LNHDA and CDR2 is SQIVND (reference sequence). The CDR3 has 15 residues. The CDR3: CASSIATGFSYEQYF. The CDR3 nucleotides are TGTGCCAGTAGTATCGCGACAGGGTTCTCCTACGAGCAGTACTTC.

This sequence joins TRBV7-4 and TRBJ2-2; 7 nucleotides line up with TRBD2. Germline V lookup: CDR1 SGHVT, CDR2 SQSDAQ. CDR3 length: 16 amino acids. Unmatched junction bases numbered 10, after V lost 2 bases and J lost 7 bases. The CDR3 DNA reads TGTGCCAGCAGCTTACTTGCGGGAGCTAACGGCGGGGAGCTGTTTTTT. Translating it yields CASSLLAGANGGELFF.

This clonotype appeared many times. This CDR3 is CASSYPQSGSYEQYF. CDR3 in DNA: TGTGCCAGCAGTTATCCCCAGTCAGGCTCCTACGAGCAGTACTTC. V usage is TRBV6-6 and J usage is TRBJ2-7; D call uncertain. CDR3 size: 15 residues. Trimming removed 3 bases from V and 0 bases from J, with 12 bases in between. Per germline, CDR1 MNHNY and CDR2 SVGAGI (reference sequence).

The chain carries TRBV7-9 and TRBJ1-1, with D possibly matching TRBD1 (5 bases). V lost 8 bases to trimming and J lost 1 base, with 11 bases between them. Germline V gene data show CDR1 as SEHNR and CDR2 as FQNEAQ (reference sequence). The CDR3 covers 13 residues. CDR3 sequence reads: CASGGPSNTEAFF. DNA for the CDR3: TGTGCCAGCGGGGGACCGTCGAACACTGAAGCTTTCTTT.

The chain couples TRBV24-1 to TRBJ1-1; D remains unclear. This CDR3 region has 14 residues. Germline V gene lookup returns CDR1 KGHDR and CDR2 SFDVKD. Trimming left V 4 bases short and J 1 base short, with 9 bases between. The CDR3 protein is CATSDSNPNTEAFF. DNA of the CDR3: TGTGCCACCAGTGACTCCAATCCGAACACTGAAGCTTTCTTT.

The rearrangement joins TRBV29-1 to TRBJ1-4; 8 bases align to TRBD1. CDR1 is SQVTM, CDR2 ANQGSEA, per germline. The CDR3 loop spans 13 amino acids. Unmatched junction bases numbered 5, after V lost 6 bases and J lost 5 bases. CDR3 sequence (DNA): TGCAGCGTCTACCGGACAGGGAATGAAAAACTGTTTTTT. Translating it yields CSVYRTGNEKLFF. Drawing the rest from reference TRBV29-1 and TRBJ1-4, the complete variable domain is SAVISQKPSRDICQRGTSLTIQCQVDSQVTMMFWYRQQPGQSLTLIATANQGSEATYESGFVIDKFPISRPNLTFSTLTVSNMSPEDSSIYLCSVYRTGNEKLFFGSGTQLSVL.

This clonotype was counted ten times or more. This chain links TRBV2 with TRBJ2-2, with 8 bases fitting TRBD1. The germline gives CDR1 SNHLY, CDR2 FYNNEI. Trimming at V came to 6 bases and at J to 6 bases, leaving 6 bases not matched to a gene. The CDR3 totals 14 residues. CDR3 protein: CASRRTGRPGELFF. CDR3 sequence (DNA): TGTGCCAGCAGAAGGACAGGGAGGCCCGGGGAGCTGTTTTTT.

Comment on this clonotype: A read error may be the cause here, since a much bigger clone is one base away. CDR3 protein: CASSPDGDPPYEQYF. The CDR3 nucleotides are TGTGCCAGCAGCCCGGATGGAGATCCGCCCTACGAGCAGTACTTC. The chain combines TRBV7-9 with TRBJ2-7; D is unclear. The CDR3 has 15 amino acids. Between the trimmed V and J ends, which lost 5 bases and 2 bases, there was a span of 16 bases. Germline CDR1 is SEHNR and CDR2 is FQNEAQ (reference sequence). The full variable domain, rest sourced from reference TRBV7-9 and TRBJ2-7, is DTGVSQNPRHKITKRGQNVTFRCDPISEHNRLYWYRQTLGQGPEFLTYFQNEAQLEKSRLLSDRFSAERPKGSFSTLEIQRTEQGDSAMYLCASSPDGDPPYEQYFGPGTRLTVT.

The V gene is TRBV7-3, the J gene TRBJ2-2, with D maybe TRBD2 (7 bases). The CDR3 runs to 15 residues. Looked up from germline, CDR1 is SGHTA and CDR2 is FQGTGA. Trimming shortened V by 1 base and J by 7 bases, and 13 bases separated the two germline ends. Here the CDR3 reads CASSLIRGAGGELFF. CDR3 sequence (DNA): TGTGCCAGCAGCTTAATCCGGGGGGCTGGCGGGGAGCTGTTTTTT. The variable domain in full, completed from reference TRBV7-3 and TRBJ2-2, reads GAGVSQTPSNKVTEKGKYVELRCDPISGHTALYWYRQSLGQGPEFLIYFQGTGAADDSGLPNDRFFAVRPEGSVSTLKIQRTERGDSAVYLCASSLIRGAGGELFFGEGSRLTVL.

The rearrangement joins TRBV10-3 to TRBJ2-7; 10 bases are shared with TRBD1. The CDR3 totals 16 residues. Germline loops: CDR1 ENHRY, CDR2 SYGVKD. V was clipped by 4 bases and J by 4 bases; unmatched bases: 10. CDR3 residues: CAISAGLGTGAYEQYF. The DNA for the CDR3 is TGTGCCATCAGTGCAGGCCTAGGGACAGGGGCTTACGAGCAGTACTTC.

The V gene is TRBV29-1, the J gene TRBJ1-1; D gene ambiguous. The CDR3 consists of 12 residues. Trimming left V 6 bases short and J 8 bases short, with 16 bases between. Germline V gene sequence: CDR1 SQVTM, CDR2 ANQGSEA. This CDR3 reads CSVVPYREEAFF. CDR3 DNA: TGCAGCGTGGTACCCTACAGAGAAGAAGCTTTCTTT.

The chain uses TRBV29-1 and TRBJ1-2, with D possibly matching TRBD1 (5 bases). There are 12 residues in the CDR3. V dropped 7 bases and J dropped 2 bases, with 11 bases sitting between them. The germline CDR1 and CDR2 sequences are SQVTM and ANQGSEA. The CDR3 here is CSGGTGNYGYTF. Here the CDR3 DNA reads TGCAGCGGCGGGACGGGGAACTATGGCTACACCTTC.

The chain uses TRBV9 and TRBJ1-2; no definite D call. Between the trimmed V and J ends, which lost 3 bases and 8 bases, there was a span of 23 bases. In germline, CDR1 is SGDLS, CDR2 YYNGEE. CDR3 length equals 16 residues. The CDR3 DNA sequence: TGTGCCAGCAGCGACCCGAGAGTCTCCCGTATTCCCGGCTACACCTTC. It codes for CASSDPRVSRIPGYTF.

This clonotype was detected ten times or more. The chain employs TRBV5-6 and TRBJ2-5; D remains ambiguous. The CDR3 covers 11 residues. Germline CDR1 SGHDT, CDR2 YYEEEE. The V end was cut by 1 base, the J end by 5 bases, with 3 bases between. CDR3 sequence (DNA): TGTGCCAGCAGCTTGATGGAGACCCAGTACTTC. This gives the protein CASSLMETQYF.